A single sample gave rise to the 10 T cell receptor beta chains below, sequenced in a study of cytomegalovirus exposure and HLA in healthy donors. PCR amplification relied on 60 Vbeta primers (plus 13 Jbeta primers). Clones were read by immunoSEQ multiplex PCR, and TCRdb kept only the in-frame ones, dropping some. The table includes about 140,000 clones, approximately 71% detected once. Material for sequencing was PBMCs. The source is a woman aged 50 to 60 in good health and CMV-seronegative.

The gene calls are TRBV11-2 and TRBJ1-4; 8 bases match TRBD1. The J segment lost 8 bases and the V segment lost 5 bases, leaving 7 bases of the junction unmatched. The CDR3 contains 14 residues. Germline V gene lookup returns CDR1 SGHAT and CDR2 FQNNGV. The CDR3 spells CASSQTGDVEKLFF. CDR3 DNA: TGTGCCAGCAGCCAGACAGGGGATGTGGAAAAACTGTTTTTT.

The rearrangement joins TRBV19 to TRBJ1-5, with 7 bases aligning to TRBD1. This CDR3 contains 15 residues. CDR1 LNHDA and CDR2 SQIVND come from the germline V gene (reference sequence). Trimming cost V 6 bases and J 0 bases; bases outside gene matches: 5. The chain's CDR3 is CASSRQGNSNQPQHF. In nucleotides, the CDR3 is TGTGCCAGTAGCAGACAGGGCAATAGCAATCAGCCCCAGCATTTT.

Here the CDR3 reads CASSLRGGELFF. CDR3 sequence (DNA): TGTGCCAGCAGCTTAAGGGGGGGAGAACTGTTTTTT. The chain links TRBV7-9 to TRBJ1-4, with D maybe TRBD1 (6 bases). The CDR3 covers 12 residues. Germline V gives CDR1 SEHNR, CDR2 FQNEAQ (reference sequence). V was cut by 2 bases and J by 12 bases, with 10 bases left in between.

This chain connects TRBV13 to TRBJ2-4, with 13 bases matching TRBD2. Trimming took 5 bases from V and 1 from J; bases not matched to a gene: 11. Germline CDR1 and CDR2: PRHDT and FYEKMQ (reference sequence). This CDR3 comprises 19 residues. The CDR3 protein is CASSIRTSGGIGAKNIQYF. The CDR3 DNA is TGTGCCAGCAGCATCCGGACTAGCGGGGGAATCGGGGCCAAAAACATTCAGTACTTC.

The rearrangement joins TRBV19 to TRBJ1-5, with D perhaps matching TRBD1 (6 bases). Looked up from germline, CDR1 is LNHDA and CDR2 is SQIVND (reference sequence). V lost 5 bases, J lost 5 bases, and 10 bases lay in between. The CDR3 spans 13 residues. The CDR3 here is CASSGAGDQPQHF. The DNA of the CDR3 is TGTGCCAGTAGTGGGGCAGGGGATCAGCCCCAGCATTTT.

V and J are TRBV7-2 and TRBJ2-5; TRBD2 matches at 8 bases. The CDR3 spans 15 residues. J lost 2 bases, V lost 5 bases, and 7 bases had no gene match. Germline CDR1 and CDR2: SGHTA and FQGNSA. The CDR3 here is CASSPSGGVQETQYF. The CDR3 nucleotides are TGTGCCAGCAGCCCCAGCGGGGGAGTTCAAGAGACCCAGTACTTC. The variable domain in full, with the rest retrieved from reference TRBV7-2 and TRBJ2-5, is GAGVSQSPSNKVTEKGKDVELRCDPISGHTALYWYRQSLGQGLEFLIYFQGNSAPDKSGLPSDRFSAERTGGSVSTLTIQRTQQEDSAVYLCASSPSGGVQETQYFGPGTRLLVL.

This rearrangement joins TRBV4-1 to TRBJ2-1; 7 bases match TRBD1. Germline CDR1 reads MGHRA; CDR2 reads YSYEKL. The CDR3 has 16 residues. V lost 1 base and J lost 7; bases outside the gene matches: 10. The CDR3 region is CASSQGRTNRGNEQFF. CDR3 DNA sequence: TGCGCCAGCAGCCAAGGCCGCACGAACAGGGGTAATGAGCAGTTCTTC.

The chain is built from TRBV30 and TRBJ2-3, with D tentatively TRBD2 (6 bases). The CDR3 extends over 17 amino acids. Germline V lookup: CDR1 GTSNPN, CDR2 SVGIG (reference sequence). Trimming removed 4 bases at V and 0 bases at J, with 20 bases between. The CDR3 DNA reads as TGTGCCTGGACCAAAACTCGGGACTTTACTAGCACAGATACGCAGTATTTT. Translating gives CAWTKTRDFTSTDTQYF.

The V and J genes are TRBV4-1 and TRBJ2-7; D gene ambiguous. Trimming cost V 1 base and J 1 base, with 8 bases left between them. There are 14 residues in the CDR3. Per the germline V gene, CDR1 is MGHRA and CDR2 is YSYEKL. The CDR3 DNA sequence: TGCGCCAGCAGCCAAGTAGTAACGTCCTACGAGCAGTACTTC. Translating it yields CASSQVVTSYEQYF.

J is TRBJ2-3 and V is TRBV2; TRBD1 might be the D (6 bases). The CDR3 sequence is 17 residues long. V dropped 7 bases and J dropped 2 bases, with 22 bases sitting between them. Germline V gene sequence: CDR1 SNHLY, CDR2 FYNNEI. Written as DNA, the CDR3 is TGTGCCAGCAACCGCCTCCTGACAGGATCAAACACAGATACGCAGTATTTT. Protein product: CASNRLLTGSNTDTQYF.